These 18 T cell receptor beta chains share one sample of origin, sequenced in a study of CD8+ T cells in alopecia areata. RNA was extracted and reverse transcribed into cDNA as the sequencing template. Clones were read by immunoSEQ multiplex PCR, and TCRdb kept only the in-frame ones, dropping some. The table records around 100,000 clones without singletons, the ten largest covering 15% to 20%. The sample was lesional skin. The receptors originated from a C3H/HeJ mouse with alopecia areata. Strain haplotype at MHC: H2-k.

This clone has a handful of counts. Gene labels here are mouse ones. The read ends 4 residues before the CDR3 terminus; that terminus is restored from the germline J gene. The chain couples TRBV17 to TRBJ2-5, with TRBD2 matching 7 bases. The CDR3 contains 15 residues. The V and J ends lost 1 base and 2 bases, in that order; junction bases with no gene match: 3. Germline V lookup: CDR1 MNHDT, CDR2 YYDKIL. The CDR3 reads CASSRAGGAQDTQYF. The CDR3 DNA, read in part, is TGTGCTAGCAGTAGAGCTGGGGGAGCCCAAGAC. Together with reference TRBV17 and TRBJ2-5, the CDR3 gives the full variable domain: DTTVKQNPRYKLARVGKPVNLICSQTMNHDTMYWYQKKPNQAPKLLLFYYDKILNREADTFEKFQSSRPNNSFCSLYIGSAGLEYSAMYLCASSRAGGAQDTQYFGPGTRLLVL.

This clone has only a few counts. Mouse names are used for the genes. The missing CDR3 end, 4 residues past where the read stops, is filled in from the germline J gene. This chain uses TRBV30 with TRBJ2-7, with 12 bases that match TRBD2. Germline CDR1 SQVVS, CDR2 ANEGSEA. The CDR3 is made up of 12 amino acids. Partial CDR3 DNA: TGTAGTTCTGGGGACTGGGGGGAT. This encodes CSSGDWGD. The CDR3 as a whole reads CSSGDWGDEQYF.

In regard to this clone: Gene and germline names: mouse. The read ends 4 residues early relative to the CDR3; the germline J gene fills the gap. The chain links TRBV13-1 to TRBJ1-1, with D tentatively TRBD1 (6 bases). The CDR3 is 12 amino acids. CDR1 and CDR2 (germline): NSHNY, SYGAGN. CDR3 region: CASSEGQKEVFF. The covered CDR3 bases are TGTGCCAGCAGTGAGGGACAAAAA.

This clone has a handful of counts. Mouse germline and gene names are used. The CDR3 protein is CTCSADQGQLYF. CDR3 bases read: TGCACCTGCAGTGCAGATCAGGGG. The rearrangement joins TRBV1 to TRBJ2-2, with D unclear. The read halts 4 residues ahead of the CDR3 end, with the missing end drawn from the germline J gene. This CDR3 has 12 residues. CDR1 and CDR2 (germline): NSQYPW, LRSPGD (reference sequence).

A word on this clone: Germline and genes: mouse. The CDR3 goes on 4 residues after the read ends, and that part is filled in from the germline J gene. This chain joins TRBV13-3 and TRBJ2-5; weak D call: TRBD1 (5 bases). The germline V gene has CDR1 NNHDY and CDR2 SYVADS. The CDR3 is 15 amino acids. Trimming cost V 1 base and J 1 base, with 10 bases left between them. The CDR3 is CASSDFREDQDTQYF. The CDR3 bases that were read are TGTGCCAGCAGTGATTTCAGGGAGGACCAAGAC.

In its sample, this clone was seen a few times. Here the gene names and germline are mouse. The read is 4 residues too short to cover the CDR3 end, so that end is filled in from the germline J gene. The chain recombines TRBV1 with TRBJ1-1, with D maybe TRBD1 (6 bases). The V gene lost 0 bases and the J gene lost 3 bases, with 14 bases spanning the gap. This CDR3 is 16 amino acids long. The germline V gene encodes CDR1 NSQYPW and CDR2 LRSPGD (reference sequence). CDR3 bases read: TGCACCTGCAGTGCAGATGGGGCAGGGGCGGACACA. This encodes CTCSADGAGADT. In full, the CDR3 reads CTCSADGAGADTEVFF.

This clone was counted between two and nine times. Genes here carry mouse names. CDR3 residues: CTCGGNQDTQYF. The sequenced CDR3 bases are TGCACCTGCGGGGGGAACCAAGAC. The rearrangement joins TRBV1 to TRBJ2-5, with TRBD2 as a possible D gene (6 bases). The read halts 4 residues ahead of the CDR3 end, with the missing end drawn from the germline J gene. The germline V gene encodes CDR1 NSQYPW and CDR2 LRSPGD (reference sequence). The CDR3 length is 12 residues. Between the trimmed V and J ends, which lost 8 bases and 0 bases, there was a span of 6 bases.

This clone was picked up a small number of times. Mouse names are used for the genes. The read falls 4 residues short of the CDR3 end, and the missing part is taken from the germline J gene. V and J are TRBV17 and TRBJ1-4; a weak D match, TRBD1 (6 bases). Trimming pared 5 bases from V and 5 bases from J, leaving 12 bases between. The germline CDR1 and CDR2 sequences are MNHDT and YYDKIL. The CDR3 contains 14 residues. The CDR3 sequence is CASSAGTKNERLFF. Incomplete CDR3 DNA: TGTGCTAGCAGTGCGGGGACAAAAAACGAA.

This clone occurred a few times. Gene names refer to mouse genes. The CDR3 end lies 4 residues beyond the end of the read and is filled in from the germline J gene. The V gene is TRBV17, the J gene TRBJ2-7; tentatively, D is TRBD2 (5 bases). Germline V gene lookup returns CDR1 MNHDT and CDR2 YYDKIL. Trimming left V 0 bases short and J 0 bases short, with 9 bases between. The CDR3 runs to 15 residues. The CDR3 here is CASSRDVWVSYEQYF. The sequenced part of the CDR3 DNA is TGTGCTAGCAGTAGAGATGTCTGGGTCTCCTAT.

In its sample, this clone was seen many times. Genes and germline come from the mouse. The DNA ends 4 residues before the CDR3 does, and the rest of the CDR3 is filled in from the germline J gene. This chain connects TRBV13-3 to TRBJ2-1; TRBD2 matches at 8 bases. Germline CDR1 and CDR2: NNHDY and SYVADS. V lost 2 bases to trimming and J lost 6 bases; unmatched junction nucleotides: 7. This CDR3 has 15 residues. Partial CDR3 DNA: TGTGCCAGCAGTGAGAGGGGGGGGCGCGGTGCT. It codes for CASSERGGRGA. The whole CDR3 protein reads CASSERGGRGAEQFF.

This clone has more than one count but fewer than ten. The gene names here belong to mouse. The read halts 4 residues ahead of the CDR3 end, with the missing end drawn from the germline J gene. The chain carries TRBV1 and TRBJ2-1; 8 bases are a match to TRBD2. Trimming cost V 2 bases and J 3 bases; bases outside gene matches: 6. CDR3 size: 16 residues. In germline, CDR1 is NSQYPW, CDR2 LRSPGD (reference sequence). The CDR3 reads CTCSALDWGLYAEQFF. The part of the CDR3 DNA that was read is TGCACCTGCAGTGCACTCGACTGGGGCCTCTATGCT.

In the case of this clone: The genes and germline here are from mouse. The sequence runs out 4 residues before the end of the CDR3; the remainder is reconstructed from the germline J gene. This rearrangement joins TRBV13-1 to TRBJ1-4, with 7 bases identical to TRBD1. This CDR3 is built from 15 residues. V lost 5 bases to trimming and J lost 1 base; unmatched junction nucleotides: 5. Germline V gives CDR1 NSHNY, CDR2 SYGAGN. CDR3 sequence reads: CASREGTASNERLFF. The sequenced part of the CDR3 DNA is TGTGCCAGCAGAGAGGGGACAGCTTCCAACGAA. Together with reference TRBV13-1 and TRBJ1-4, the CDR3 gives the full variable domain: EAAVTQSPRNKVTVTGGNVTLSCRQTNSHNYMYWYRQDTGHGLRLIHYSYGAGNLRIGDVPDGYKATRTTQEDFFLLLELASPSQTSLYFCASREGTASNERLFFGHGTKLSVL.

This clone showed up just a few times. The gene symbols are mouse symbols. From the germline J gene comes the end of the CDR3, since the read stops 4 residues before it. The chain is built from TRBV1 and TRBJ2-4; a possible D gene is TRBD1 (6 bases). Germline-derived CDR1 and CDR2 are NSQYPW and LRSPGD (reference sequence). The CDR3 contains 15 residues. The CDR3 sequence is CTCSAQGRGPNTLYF. CDR3 DNA, as far as it was read: TGCACCTGCAGTGCCCAGGGGAGGGGTCCAAAC.

This clone was recorded at least ten times. Gene names refer to mouse genes. Read sequence stops 4 residues before the CDR3 end, and the germline J gene provides the missing end. The rearrangement uses TRBV13-3 and TRBJ2-1; 8 bases line up with TRBD1. Trimming cost V 2 bases and J 2 bases; bases outside gene matches: 6. The V gene's germline CDR1 is NNHDY and CDR2 SYVADS. This CDR3 is built from 16 residues. Incomplete CDR3 DNA: TGTGCCAGCAGTGACTCAGGGGGCGCGGACTATGCT. This sequence encodes CASSDSGGADYA. The complete CDR3 protein is CASSDSGGADYAEQFF.

This clone appeared a few times. Gene names are mouse gene names. The missing CDR3 end, 4 residues past where the read stops, is filled in from the germline J gene. V is TRBV13-3 and J is TRBJ2-3, with 10 bases identical to TRBD2. This CDR3 region has 14 residues. V lost 6 bases and J lost 2; bases outside the gene matches: 3. The V gene's germline CDR1 is NNHDY and CDR2 SYVADS. CDR3 DNA, as far as it was read: TGTGCCAGCACCTGGGGGGGCGATGCAGAA. Its translation is CASTWGGDAE. The entire CDR3 protein reads CASTWGGDAETLYF.

This clone was counted between two and nine times. Gene names are mouse gene names. The read comes to an end 4 residues before the CDR3 does, leaving the germline J gene to fill in the end. The chain couples TRBV17 to TRBJ2-5, with 8 bases aligning to TRBD2. The germline CDR1 and CDR2 sequences are MNHDT and YYDKIL. The CDR3 totals 15 residues. Unmatched junction bases numbered 1, after V lost 2 bases and J lost 0 bases. CDR3 amino acids: CASSRRLGNQDTQYF. Partial CDR3 DNA: TGTGCTAGCAGTAGACGACTGGGGAACCAAGAC.

On this clone itself: DNA and listed protein disagree at residue 12, so the protein shown here was translated from the DNA. Gene labels here are mouse ones. Coverage ceases 3 residues before the CDR3 finishes, and the germline J gene fills in the end. V and J are TRBV13-1 and TRBJ1-3, with 7 positions matching TRBD1. The germline CDR1 and CDR2 sequences are NSHNY and SYGAGN. V dropped 1 base and J dropped 3; count of bases not matched to a gene: 4. The CDR3 contains 15 residues. This CDR3 reads CASSDPTGDGNTLYF. The CDR3 DNA, read in part, is TGTGCCAGCAGTGATCCCACAGGGGATGGAAATACG.

Concerning this clone: Gene names refer to mouse genes. This CDR3 is CTCSARQGYDQDTQYF. The CDR3 bases that were read are TGCACCTGCAGTGCACGGCAGGGGTACGACCAAGAC. The V call is TRBV1, the J call TRBJ2-5, with D possibly being TRBD1 (6 bases). The sequence runs out 4 residues before the end of the CDR3; the remainder is reconstructed from the germline J gene. V lost 2 bases to trimming and J lost 1 base, with 13 bases between them. The germline CDR1 and CDR2 sequences are NSQYPW and LRSPGD (reference sequence). The CDR3 runs to 16 residues.